This is a list of T cell receptor beta chains from one sample in a study of long-term antiretroviral therapy in people with HIV. Data came from immunoSEQ multiplex PCR; TCRdb stores just in-frame clones and leaves some out. The sample holds 25,000 to 30,000 clones; roughly 80% are singletons and the top ten take approximately 9.5%. The sample here was unsorted PBMCs, taken 3 years after starting antiretroviral therapy. The source is a man aged 35 to 55 with HIV. Both conserved end residues are part of each CDR3. D genes are given only for firm matches. Clone size is shown for a subset of rows, as once, few, many or a class of expanded clone.

size	D	V	J	DNA	CDR3
-	-	TRBV11-1	TRBJ2-3	TGTGCCAGCAGCCCCACCTACATCACAGATACGCAGTATTTT	CASSPTYITDTQYF
-	-	TRBV30	TRBJ2-2	TGTGCCTGGACGGCAGGGTATCGGCGGGAGCTGTTTTTT	CAWTAGYRRELFF
once	TRBD2	TRBV28	TRBJ2-2	TGTGCCAGCAGCCTCCTAGCGGGAGGTACCGGGGAGCTGTTTTTT	CASSLLAGGTGELFF
-	-	TRBV5-6	TRBJ2-1	TGTGCCAGCAGCTTGGGGGCCTACAATGAGCAGTTCTTC	CASSLGAYNEQFF
-	-	TRBV11-3	TRBJ2-5	TGTGCCAGCAGCTTAAACTGGGCGGAGACCCAGTACTTC	CASSLNWAETQYF
-	TRBD2	TRBV9	TRBJ2-1	TGTGCCAGCAGCGTCAGCGGGGGGGCTAACAATGAGCAGTTCTTC	CASSVSGGANNEQFF
once	TRBD1	TRBV29-1	TRBJ1-1	TGCAGCGTCGACCCAACCGCCTCCCGACAGGGGGCAGCTTTCTTT	CSVDPTASRQGAAFF
-	-	TRBV28	TRBJ2-2	TGTGCCAGCAGTTTACCAGTGAACACCGGGGAGCTGTTTTTT	CASSLPVNTGELFF
-	TRBD1	TRBV4-3	TRBJ2-3	TGCGCCAGCAGCCAAGATGTAGGGGGCTACACAGATACGCAGTATTTT	CASSQDVGGYTDTQYF
once	-	TRBV10-3	TRBJ1-1	TGTGCCATGCGGGGACAAAACACTGAAGCTTTCTTT	CAMRGQNTEAFF
few	-	TRBV28	TRBJ2-2	TGTGCCAGCAGTTTAGGACGGTTCAACACCGGGGAGCTGTTTTTT	CASSLGRFNTGELFF
-	TRBD1	TRBV14	TRBJ1-4	TGTGCCAGCAGCCAACTATTGACAGGGGTTGAAAAACTGTTTTTT	CASSQLLTGVEKLFF
-	TRBD2	TRBV29-1	TRBJ2-3	TGCAGCGTTAACCCTTCTAGCGGGACGCCAGATACGCAGTATTTT	CSVNPSSGTPDTQYF
few	TRBD2	TRBV9	TRBJ2-7	TGTGCCAGCAGCCGCGGGGGGGCAGAGCAGTACTTC	CASSRGGAEQYF
-	-	TRBV10-3	TRBJ2-7	TGTGCCATCAGTGAGTCAAAGTCCACTTCCGAGCAGTACTTC	CAISESKSTSEQYF
few	-	TRBV7-9	TRBJ2-2	TGTGCCAGCAGCGAACTGGTCGCGGGCCTTGGCGGGGAGCTGTTTTTT	CASSELVAGLGGELFF
few	-	TRBV5-1	TRBJ1-1	TGCGCCAGCAGCTTGGGGCTCCCGAACACTGAAGCTTTCTTT	CASSLGLPNTEAFF
-	TRBD2	TRBV9	TRBJ2-1	TGTGCCAGCAGCGTAGGGACTAGCGGGAGGAACAATGAGCAGTTCTTC	CASSVGTSGRNNEQFF
-	-	TRBV18	TRBJ2-3	TGTGCCAGCTCTCCTGTAGGGGGGCCCGCAGATACGCAGTATTTT	CASSPVGGPADTQYF
-	-	TRBV5-1	TRBJ2-5	TGCGCCAGCAGCGACGGACCCTTGCAAGAGACCCAGTACTTC	CASSDGPLQETQYF
-	TRBD2	TRBV18	TRBJ2-1	TGTGCCAGCTCACCTGATACTAGCGGATACAATGAGCAGTTCTTC	CASSPDTSGYNEQFF
few	-	TRBV2	TRBJ1-5	TGTGCCAGCAGTAGGGAGGGGAATGGCGGCAATCAGCCCCAGCATTTT	CASSREGNGGNQPQHF
once	-	TRBV27	TRBJ1-5	TGTGCCAGCAGAAAACAGGGTGGGGATCAGCCCCAGCATTTT	CASRKQGGDQPQHF
-	-	TRBV7-8	TRBJ2-1	TGTGCCAGCAGCTTGTTCAGAGGGTTTGGCGAGCAGTTCTTC	CASSLFRGFGEQFF
-	-	TRBV5-1	TRBJ2-1	TGCGCCAGCAGCTTGCTGTCTGTGGATGAGCAGTTCTTC	CASSLLSVDEQFF
-	-	TRBV30	TRBJ2-7	TGTGCCTGGAGTCCCCAGGGGTACGAGCAGTACTTC	CAWSPQGYEQYF
few	-	TRBV7-9	TRBJ2-7	TGTGCCAGCAGCGCAGACACACACTCCTACGAGCAGTACTTC	CASSADTHSYEQYF
few	-	TRBV9	TRBJ2-3	TGTGCCAGCAGCGTGGGGGATTCCACAGATACGCAGTATTTT	CASSVGDSTDTQYF
-	-	TRBV7-3	TRBJ2-3	TGTGCCAGCAGCCCCGTAGGGGGGGGCACAGATACGCAGTATTTT	CASSPVGGGTDTQYF
few	-	TRBV30	TRBJ1-5	TGTGCCTGGAGTTTGGCTCTTAGCAATCAGCCCCAGCATTTT	CAWSLALSNQPQHF
-	-	TRBV5-8	TRBJ2-4	TGTGCCAGCAGCTTGTTTTTATTAGGCGCCAAAAACATTCAGTACTTC	CASSLFLLGAKNIQYF
-	TRBD2	TRBV10-3	TRBJ2-7	TGTGCCTCTTGGACGGGGACTAGCGGAACCTACGAGCAGTACTTC	CASWTGTSGTYEQYF
-	-	TRBV28	TRBJ1-2	TGTGCCAGCAGTTCCGGGATCCCCTATGGCTACACCTTC	CASSSGIPYGYTF
-	-	TRBV19	TRBJ2-7	TGTGCCAGTAGTATGACCGACGCCACCTACGAGCAGTACTTC	CASSMTDATYEQYF
-	TRBD2	TRBV5-1	TRBJ2-1	TGCGCCAGCAGCTTGGGGGCGGGGGGGGCTTCTGAGCAGTTCTTC	CASSLGAGGASEQFF
-	-	TRBV15	TRBJ1-1	TGTGCCACCAGCAGAGATAGGCCAGCTGAAGCTTTCTTT	CATSRDRPAEAFF
-	-	TRBV14	TRBJ2-7	TGTGCCAGCAGCCAAGAGATGGGGGTTGCATCCGAGCAGTACTTC	CASSQEMGVASEQYF
-	TRBD1	TRBV28	TRBJ2-7	TGTGCCAGCAGACCACCGGGACAGGGGTTCGAGCAGTACTTC	CASRPPGQGFEQYF
-	TRBD2	TRBV9	TRBJ2-7	TGTGCCAGCAGCGCTCTAGCGGGGGGTGGCGAGCAGTACTTC	CASSALAGGGEQYF
-	-	TRBV7-6	TRBJ2-7	TGTGCCAGCAGCTTTTCGCCTGGGTGGGGCCAATCCTACGAGCAGTACTTC	CASSFSPGWGQSYEQYF
-	-	TRBV10-2	TRBJ1-2	TGCGCCAGCAGCGGAGAACAGGGTAACTATGGCTACACCTTC	CASSGEQGNYGYTF